This T cell receptor beta chain was sequenced for a study of cytomegalovirus exposure and HLA in healthy donors. Both 60 Vbeta primers and 13 Jbeta primers went into the PCR. The repertoire was sequenced with immunoSEQ multiplex PCR; TCRdb's copy has only in-frame clones and lacks some. There are about 100,000 clones in the sample; 50% to 70% occur only once, and 3.8% lies in the top ten. Trimming cost V 4 bases and J 0 bases, with 19 bases left between them. CDR1 KGHSH and CDR2 LQKENI come from the germline V gene. The CDR3 has 17 residues. Sequencing was performed on PBMCs. The gene calls are TRBV18 and TRBJ2-7, with a weak D call TRBD2 (6 bases). The receptor was isolated from a man aged 25 to 40 in good health and CMV-seropositive. CDR3 in DNA: TGTGCCAGCTCACTCGGTGCCGGGACTTCTAGCTCCTACGAGCAGTACTTC. Translation gives CASSLGAGTSSSYEQYF.